What follows are 2 T cell receptor beta chains derived from one specimen sequenced in a study of blood T cell repertoires in COVID-19. The protocol was immunoSEQ multiplex PCR, while the TCRdb copy is restricted to in-frame clones and leaves out a portion. Of over 120,000 clones in the sample, 84% are singletons; the top ten hold approximately 10%. The source material was peripheral blood. These receptors originate from a man in his 60s with active or convalescent COVID-19.

The chain recombines TRBV18 with TRBJ1-1; possibly TRBD1 for D (5 bases). Germline lookup yields CDR1 KGHSH and CDR2 LQKENI. The CDR3 has 16 residues. V lost 1 base and J 2 bases, leaving 14 bases between the germline ends. DNA of the CDR3: TGTGCCAGCTCACCACTTGATGGGGCAGCAAACACTGAAGCTTTCTTT. Protein: CASSPLDGAANTEAFF.

This chain connects TRBV6-2 or TRBV6-3 to TRBJ1-5; D not certain. The germline V gene encodes CDR1 MNHEY and CDR2 SVGEGT. With 2 bases removed from V and 3 bases from J, the gap between germline ends came to 8 bases. This CDR3 is built from 14 residues. The CDR3 bases are TGTGCCAGCAGTTACGTCGGTGTCAATCAGCCCCAGCATTTT. It is translated as CASSYVGVNQPQHF.